Following are 25 T cell receptor beta chains from one sample sequenced in a study of sequential checkpoint blockade in melanoma. Sequencing used immunoSEQ multiplex PCR; TCRdb keeps in-frame clones, though not all of them. The sample yields 30,000 to 45,000 clones, about 88% seen once. Treatment here: randomized to nivolumab then ipilimumab (arm A) or the reverse (arm B). Sequencing was performed on CD8+ T cells sorted from blood (inferred from file names), taken from a patient given nivolumab and ipilimumab in sequence. The receptor set was obtained from a human donor with melanoma.

The chain joins TRBV25-1 to TRBJ2-5; D may be TRBD2 (6 bases). The germline V gene has CDR1 MGHDK and CDR2 SYGVNS. V dropped 6 bases and J dropped 4 bases, with 6 bases sitting between them. The CDR3 runs 11 residues. The CDR3 sequence is CASREGETQYF. CDR3 bases: TGTGCCAGCAGGGAGGGAGAGACCCAGTACTTC.

This clone was detected once. The chain links TRBV21-1 to TRBJ2-5; TRBD2 is the table's D call, not checked against the DNA. TRBV21-1 is a listed pseudogene. CDR3 length: 16 amino acids. In DNA form, the CDR3 reads TGTGCCAGCAGCCCCGCTAGCGGGAACCTCCAAGAGACCCAGTACTTC. It translates to CASSPASGNLQETQYF.

Comment on this clone: Other DNA sequences in this specimen translate into the identical CDR3. The chain combines TRBV5-6 with TRBJ1-1, with D possibly matching TRBD1 (6 bases). V dropped 4 bases and J dropped 0 bases, with 16 bases sitting between them. The length of the CDR3 is 16 residues. The germline gives CDR1 SGHDT, CDR2 YYEEEE. The CDR3 region has the DNA TGTGCCAGCAGCCTGGTACAGGGCGAGATGAACACTGAAGCTTTCTTT. Amino acids: CASSLVQGEMNTEAFF.

The gene calls are TRBV5-5 and TRBJ2-7; D is possibly TRBD2 (5 bases). Germline V gene lookup returns CDR1 SGHKS and CDR2 YYEKEE (reference sequence). The CDR3 extends over 16 amino acids. V dropped 1 base and J dropped 0 bases, with 14 bases sitting between them. Here the CDR3 reads CASSLHLGVTSYEQYF. CDR3 nucleotides: TGTGCCAGCAGCTTGCACCTCGGGGTGACCTCCTACGAGCAGTACTTC.

This clone has only one observation. This rearrangement joins TRBV19 to TRBJ1-5; D gene ambiguous. Trimming removed 7 bases at V and 5 bases at J, with 18 bases between. The V gene's germline CDR1 is LNHDA and CDR2 SQIVND (reference sequence). The CDR3 is 15 amino acids. The CDR3 sequence is CASTAYEEGHQPQHF. The DNA for the CDR3 is TGTGCCAGTACCGCGTACGAAGAGGGCCATCAGCCCCAGCATTTT. Drawing the rest from reference TRBV19 and TRBJ1-5, the complete variable domain is DGGITQSPKYLFRKEGQNVTLSCEQNLNHDAMYWYRQDPGQGLRLIYYSQIVNDFQKGDIAEGYSVSREKKESFPLTVTSAQKNPTAFYLCASTAYEEGHQPQHFGDGTRLSIL.

The chain couples TRBV4-1 to TRBJ2-2; D may be TRBD1 (6 bases). In germline, CDR1 is MGHRA, CDR2 YSYEKL. This CDR3 region has 16 residues. Trimming took off 1 base at V and 6 bases at J, with 15 bases between the two ends. Written as DNA, the CDR3 is TGCGCCAGCAGCCAAGGGGCAGGGACAATCGCCGGGGAGCTGTTTTTT. The encoded protein is CASSQGAGTIAGELFF.

The CDR3 coding sequence is TGCGCCAGCAGCCAGGGACTAGCTTATGAGCAGTTCTTC. This sequence encodes CASSQGLAYEQFF. The genes are TRBV4-1 and TRBJ2-1; 9 bases are a match to TRBD2. The junction had 2 bases not matched to a gene; V was cut back by 3 bases and J by 8 bases. CDR1 is MGHRA and CDR2 is YSYEKL in the germline V gene. CDR3 length equals 13 residues.

This clone appeared a few times. The V and J genes are TRBV19 and TRBJ2-1; 11 bases align to TRBD2. This CDR3 region has 16 residues. Per the germline V gene, CDR1 is LNHDA and CDR2 is SQIVND (reference sequence). Germline trimming cut 3 bases from V and 7 bases from J; bases unmatched to any gene: 8. The CDR3 DNA reads as TGTGCCAGTAGTATGAGGGGACTAGCGGCTCCTAATGAGCAGTTCTTC. Residues: CASSMRGLAAPNEQFF.

This chain connects TRBV27 to TRBJ2-7, with 9 bases matching TRBD2. The germline V gene encodes CDR1 MNHEY and CDR2 SMNVEV (reference sequence). The V and J ends lost 7 bases and 6 bases, in that order; junction bases with no gene match: 22. The CDR3 totals 18 residues. CDR3 protein: CASTPVLAGPHITGEQYF. As DNA, the CDR3 is TGTGCCAGCACCCCGGTCCTAGCGGGACCCCACATTACTGGCGAGCAGTACTTC.

This clone occurred a few times. The chain uses TRBV6-5 and TRBJ1-2; 8 nucleotides line up with TRBD1. This CDR3 spans 14 amino acids. From germline, CDR1 is MNHEY and CDR2 SVGAGI. V was clipped by 6 bases and J by 5 bases; unmatched bases: 8. CDR3 protein: CASSPSGGGYGYTF. The DNA of the CDR3 is TGTGCCAGCAGCCCCTCAGGGGGCGGGTATGGCTACACCTTC.

V usage is TRBV14 and J usage is TRBJ2-4, with D perhaps matching TRBD1 (6 bases). The V end was cut by 0 bases, the J end by 11 bases, with 17 bases between. This CDR3 region has 15 residues. The germline V gene has CDR1 SGHDN and CDR2 FVKESK. CDR3 protein: CASSQDTDRIDFQYF. DNA for the CDR3: TGTGCCAGCAGCCAAGACACAGACAGGATCGACTTTCAGTACTTC.

The rearrangement uses TRBV27 and TRBJ2-2; 9 bases agree with TRBD2. CDR3 length: 16 amino acids. CDR1 is MNHEY and CDR2 is SMNVEV in the germline V gene (reference sequence). Unmatched junction bases numbered 5, after V lost 5 bases and J lost 1 base. The CDR3 DNA reads as TGTGCCAGCAGTGCCCGACTAGCGGAGAACACCGGGGAGCTGTTTTTT. Translating gives CASSARLAENTGELFF.

This clone was observed a few times. V and J are TRBV7-9 and TRBJ2-7; the match to TRBD1 covers 8 bases. CDR3 length: 11 amino acids. With 8 bases clipped from V and 4 bases from J, the junction kept 1 base outside the gene matches. Germline V gene sequence: CDR1 SEHNR, CDR2 FQNEAQ (reference sequence). CDR3 loop: CASGTGYEQYV. CDR3 DNA: TGTGCCAGCGGGACAGGTTACGAGCAGTACGTC.

The chain couples TRBV19 to TRBJ2-7; TRBD1 matches at 10 bases. CDR1 LNHDA and CDR2 SQIVND come from the germline V gene (reference sequence). CDR3 size: 13 residues. V was clipped by 5 bases and J by 6 bases; unmatched bases: 4. CDR3 protein: CASSPGTGVEQYF. DNA of the CDR3: TGTGCCAGTAGTCCCGGGACAGGGGTCGAGCAGTACTTC.

V usage is TRBV27 and J usage is TRBJ2-5; the match to TRBD1 covers 7 bases. The J call may be mistaken, given a closer DNA end match to TRBJ2-7. The CDR3 sequence is 16 residues long. Germline-derived CDR1 and CDR2 are MNHEY and SMNVEV (reference sequence). The CDR3 DNA reads TGTGCCAGCAGTTTACCTACCGGGACAGCGGTCTACGAGCAGTACTTC. It translates to CASSLPTGTAVYEQYF.

The V call is TRBV27, the J call TRBJ2-7; 8 bases are a match to TRBD1. The CDR3 has 12 residues. CDR1 and CDR2 (germline): MNHEY, SMNVEV (reference sequence). V shed 7 bases and J 3 bases; nucleotides not matched to a gene: 2. The CDR3 loop is CASTGQGYEQYF. The CDR3 DNA is TGTGCCAGCACTGGACAGGGCTACGAGCAGTACTTC.

For this clone: The junction departs from germline at one end; a sequencing error may be responsible. V usage is TRBV29-1 and J usage is TRBJ1-2; D is perhaps TRBD1 (5 bases). From germline, CDR1 is SQVTM and CDR2 ANQGSEA. This CDR3 has 17 residues. In nucleotides, the CDR3 is TGCAGCGTTGAAGTATTACAAAGACGGGGGGAGAACTATGGCTGCACCTTC. Residues: CSVEVLQRRGENYGCTF.

The V call is TRBV27, the J call TRBJ2-3, with D unclear. Trimming shortened V by 2 bases and J by 2 bases, and 11 bases separated the two germline ends. Per germline, CDR1 MNHEY and CDR2 SMNVEV (reference sequence). CDR3 length equals 15 residues. The CDR3 loop is CASSLSSRYTDTQYF. The CDR3 DNA is TGTGCCAGCAGTTTAAGTAGCCGATACACAGATACGCAGTATTTT.

V gene TRBV7-2 combines with J gene TRBJ2-2; D is unclear. V dropped 3 bases and J dropped 2 bases, with 4 bases sitting between them. The CDR3 runs 13 residues. Germline CDR1 SGHTA, CDR2 FQGNSA. The CDR3 spells CASSFTNTGELFF. CDR3 nucleotides: TGTGCCAGCAGCTTTACAAACACCGGGGAGCTGTTTTTT.

The chain links TRBV27 to TRBJ2-1, with 11 bases identical to TRBD1. Trimming took 5 bases from V and 8 from J; bases not matched to a gene: 8. This CDR3 region has 15 residues. The germline V gene encodes CDR1 MNHEY and CDR2 SMNVEV (reference sequence). CDR3 DNA: TGTGCCAGCAGTCCCCCGGACAGGGGGCTCTATGAGCAGTTCTTC. As protein: CASSPPDRGLYEQFF.

The chain joins TRBV10-1 to TRBJ2-7, with 9 bases identical to TRBD2. The CDR3 is made up of 13 amino acids. Germline CDR1 reads WNHNN; CDR2 reads SYGVQD (reference sequence). V shed 3 bases, J shed 6 bases, and the junction held 3 bases outside the gene matches. The CDR3 DNA is TGCGCCAGCAGTGAAGGCGGGAGGGGCGAGCAGTACTTC. This gives the protein CASSEGGRGEQYF.

As DNA, the CDR3 is TGTGCCAGCAGCGATAATCAGGGACAGACCGTATACGAGCAGTACTTC. It yields the protein CASSDNQGQTVYEQYF. This chain uses TRBV27 with TRBJ2-7; 7 nucleotides agree with TRBD1. Germline V lookup: CDR1 MNHEY, CDR2 SMNVEV (reference sequence). This CDR3 spans 16 amino acids. The V segment lost 6 bases and the J segment 4 bases; nucleotides outside the gene matches: 15.

J is TRBJ2-7 and V is TRBV10-2; a weak D match, TRBD1 (5 bases). Trimming took 0 bases from V and 0 from J, leaving 12 bases between them. CDR3 length equals 16 residues. CDR1 is WSHSY, CDR2 SAAADI, per germline. CDR3 amino acids: CASSESKQAVSYEQYF. DNA of the CDR3: TGCGCCAGCAGTGAGTCGAAACAGGCGGTCTCCTACGAGCAGTACTTC.

The gene calls are TRBV6-6 and TRBJ1-2; D not certain. The CDR3 contains 11 residues. Germline assignment: CDR1 MNHNY and CDR2 SVGAGI (reference sequence). V was trimmed by 8 bases and J by 8 bases, leaving 12 bases between them. The CDR3 bases are TGTGCCAGCCTCCGCGGGGTGGGCTACACCTTC. Its translation is CASLRGVGYTF.

This clone was detected only a few times. The chain employs TRBV27 and TRBJ1-2; no reliable D call. Germline CDR1 is MNHEY and CDR2 is SMNVEV (reference sequence). Trimming removed 3 bases from V and 0 bases from J, with 11 bases in between. The CDR3 has 15 amino acids. CDR3 loop: CASSFTGEPNYGYTF. CDR3 bases: TGTGCCAGCAGTTTTACCGGGGAACCTAACTATGGCTACACCTTC.